This T cell receptor beta chain appears in the sequencing data of a study of early T cells in non-severe SARS-CoV-2 infection. Individual cDNA molecules carried attached unique molecular identifiers. Via MiXCR, TCRdb re-called the 5' RACE reads, giving one row per CDR3 protein. The sample lists tens of thousands of distinct CDR3 sequences, about 7% seen once, with 4% to 4.5% in the top ten. CDR3 size: 16 residues. The ends lost 5 bases at V and 10 bases at J; junction bases unmatched: 10. In this sample, this clonotype turned up a few times. The rearrangement links TRBV12-3 or TRBV12-4 to TRBJ2-3; the match to TRBD2 covers 15 bases. The sample consisted of whole blood. The clonotype was recovered from an adult who was a healthcare worker with PCR-confirmed SARS-CoV-2 infection or an uninfected control (not recorded which). CDR3 in DNA: TGTGCCAGCAGTACACGGACTAGCGGGAGGGCCGCGTCGCAGTATTTT. Protein product: CASSTRTSGRAASQYF.